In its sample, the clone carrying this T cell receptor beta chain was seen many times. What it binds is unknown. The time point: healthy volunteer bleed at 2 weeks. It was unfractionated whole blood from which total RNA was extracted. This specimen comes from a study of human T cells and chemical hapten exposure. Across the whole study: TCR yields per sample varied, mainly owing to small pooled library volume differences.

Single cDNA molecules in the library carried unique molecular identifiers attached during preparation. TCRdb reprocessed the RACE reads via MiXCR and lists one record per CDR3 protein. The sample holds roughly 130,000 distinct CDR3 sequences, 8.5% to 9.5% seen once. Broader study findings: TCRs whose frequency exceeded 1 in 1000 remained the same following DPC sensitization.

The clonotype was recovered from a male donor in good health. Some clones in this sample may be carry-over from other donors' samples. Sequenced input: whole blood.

The CDR3 DNA reads TGTGCCAGCAGTTTAGGGACCTCCTACGAGCAGTACTTC. This gives the protein CASSLGTSYEQYF. The rearrangement joins TRBV12-3 or TRBV12-4 to TRBJ2-7, with D unclear. CDR3 length equals 13 residues. V lost 1 base and J 0 bases, leaving 4 bases between the germline ends.